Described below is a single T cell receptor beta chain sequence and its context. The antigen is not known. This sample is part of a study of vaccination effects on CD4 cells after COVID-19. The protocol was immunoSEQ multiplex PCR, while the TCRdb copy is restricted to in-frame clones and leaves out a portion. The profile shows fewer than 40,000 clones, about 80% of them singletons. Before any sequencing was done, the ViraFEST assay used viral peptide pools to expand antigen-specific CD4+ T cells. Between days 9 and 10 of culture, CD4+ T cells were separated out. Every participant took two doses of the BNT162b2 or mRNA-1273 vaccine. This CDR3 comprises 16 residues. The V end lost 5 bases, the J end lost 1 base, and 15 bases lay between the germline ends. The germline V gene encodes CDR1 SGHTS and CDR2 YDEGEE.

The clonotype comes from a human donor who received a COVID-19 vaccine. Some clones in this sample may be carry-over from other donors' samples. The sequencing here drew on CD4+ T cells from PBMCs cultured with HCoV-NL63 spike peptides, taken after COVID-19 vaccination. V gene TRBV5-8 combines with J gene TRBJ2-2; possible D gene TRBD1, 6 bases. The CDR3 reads CASRHRDKKNTGELFF. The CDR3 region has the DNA TGTGCCAGCAGACACCGGGACAAGAAGAACACCGGGGAGCTGTTTTTT.